This T cell receptor (beta chain) emerged from a study of T cells after yellow fever vaccination (dated by TCRdb to between 2018 and 2021). Background on the whole study: The SMART-Seq v4 Ultra Low Input RNA kit was used to prepare libraries from fractions with low cell numbers. To follow T-cell clones before and after primary and booster YFV17D yellow fever vaccination, bulk TCR alpha and beta repertoires were sequenced over time. Blood was collected at multiple timepoints before and after primary and secondary immunization, and bulk PBMC replicates and cell subsets were isolated. Two healthy male donors, one aged 18 to 30 and one aged 30 to 40 years, were included in the cohort. Summary of the overall study and its limitations: After the booster, most clones that had expanded after primary vaccination were detected again (around 97% of CD4 and roughly nine tenths of CD8), suggesting broad maintenance of memory. Because the study included only a couple of donors, the extent to which the findings can be generalized is limited. A small fraction of clonotypes showed up in both the CD4 and CD8 compartments, probably as a result of convergent recombination. Compared with the primary T-cell response, the secondary T-cell response was weaker but faster, peaking on day 5 rather than day 15. Computational filtering was needed because FACS-sorted repertoires could contain abundant contaminating clonotypes from the bulk population.

From the cysteine up to the phenylalanine, the CDR3 has a length of 14 residues. This entry keeps only the CDR3 DNA: 42 bases, framed from base 1. Between the V and J ends, shortened by 2 bases and 4 bases respectively, the junction contains 11 bases. Sample treatment or condition, as interpreted from the label and publication: live attenuated yellow fever vaccine strain. At each blood-draw timepoint, two biological replicates of bulk PBMCs were collected. PBMCs were isolated from peripheral blood using a standard Ficoll-Paque protocol. TriZol was used to extract RNA from bulk PBMCs, CD4 and CD8 fractions, and dextramer-positive and dextramer-negative fractions. For sequencing, an Illumina NovaSeq 6000 was employed. TCR cDNA was made using 5'RACE template switching, a step that added a universal primer site and unique molecular identifiers. Priming of cDNA synthesis was performed from both the TCR alpha and TCR beta constant segments. Library amplification used two PCR steps, and the second PCR step added sample barcodes and sequencing adapters. Sequencing of libraries was performed on Illumina HiSeq 2500 (2x100 bp) or NovaSeq (2x150 bp). The original pipeline was this. MIGEC handled demultiplexing of reads and collapsing into UMI consensus sequences, while MiXCR performed V(D)J alignment. Clonotypes responding to the vaccine were identified with edgeR on replicate PBMC samples, with the criteria of FDR below 0.01 and a log2 fold change above 5 up to day 15. CD4 or CD8 identity was assigned to each bulk clonotype according to whether the clonotype was present at higher abundance in the sequenced CD4 repertoire or the sequenced CD8 repertoire. TCRdb reprocessed the public reads (quality trimming at Q25 with fastp, clone calling with MiXCR) and kept in-frame beta chains. Here each entry gathers all rows of one CDR3 protein and keeps the most common genes and DNA. The V and J calls come from TCRdb's annotation, not from the publication. The sample contains over 300,000 distinct CDR3 sequences, 4.1% of them found a single time. 20% to 25% of the sample is in the top ten clones.

Concerning this clonotype: Its antigen target is currently unknown. Per-base qualities were not stored, and no clone one base away is much larger.

The material was PBMCs, obtained 5 days after the yellow fever booster vaccination. The chain uses TRBV12-3 or TRBV12-4 and TRBJ1-1, with a weak D call of TRBD1 (5 bases match). The sequence derives from a young man who received the YFV17D yellow fever vaccine. The bases read TGTGCCAGCAGTTTATTCCGCGGGGGCACTGAAGCTTTCTTT. Translated, it reads CASSLFRGGTEAFF.